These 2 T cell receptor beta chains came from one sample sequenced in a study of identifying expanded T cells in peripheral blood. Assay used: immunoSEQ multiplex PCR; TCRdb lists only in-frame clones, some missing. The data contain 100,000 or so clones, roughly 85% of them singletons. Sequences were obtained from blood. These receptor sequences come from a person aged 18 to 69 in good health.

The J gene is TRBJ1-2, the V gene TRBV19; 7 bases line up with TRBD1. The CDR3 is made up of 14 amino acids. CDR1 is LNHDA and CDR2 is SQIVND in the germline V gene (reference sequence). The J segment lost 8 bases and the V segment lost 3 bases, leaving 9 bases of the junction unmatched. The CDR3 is CASSIRKGAGGYTF. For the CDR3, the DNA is TGTGCCAGTAGTATCCGGAAGGGGGCTGGCGGCTACACCTTC.

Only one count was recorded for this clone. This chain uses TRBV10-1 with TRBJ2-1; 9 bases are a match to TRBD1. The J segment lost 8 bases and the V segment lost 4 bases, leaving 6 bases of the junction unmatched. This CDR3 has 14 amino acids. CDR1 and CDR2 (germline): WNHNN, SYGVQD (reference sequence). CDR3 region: CASSVGTGLDEQFF. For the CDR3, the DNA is TGCGCCAGCAGTGTTGGGACAGGGCTGGATGAGCAGTTCTTC.